These 10 T cell receptor beta chains were all obtained from the same sample, sequenced in a study of control samples from healthy donors and cancer patients. TCRdb keeps only in-frame clones here, not all; method: immunoSEQ multiplex PCR. The sample records 110,000 or so clones, approximately 88% being singletons. Material: blood. These receptors all stem from a man over 45 in good health.

As for this clone: The identical CDR3 is also encoded by other nucleotide sequences in the sample. This chain joins TRBV30 and TRBJ1-2; no clear D gene. Trimming shortened V by 0 bases and J by 4 bases, and 6 bases separated the two germline ends. The CDR3 has 12 amino acids. Germline V lookup: CDR1 GTSNPN, CDR2 SVGIG (reference sequence). CDR3 loop: CAWSVSVYGYTF. Written as DNA, the CDR3 is TGTGCCTGGAGTGTATCAGTCTATGGCTACACCTTC.

This sequence joins TRBV15 and TRBJ1-2; the D is unclear. This CDR3 region has 15 residues. V lost 1 base to trimming and J lost 0 bases, with 9 bases between them. In germline, CDR1 is LNHNV, CDR2 YYDKDF (reference sequence). The CDR3: CATSRGGGTNYGYTF. As DNA, the CDR3 is TGTGCCACCAGCAGAGGAGGAGGGACTAACTATGGCTACACCTTC.

The chain carries TRBV10-3 and TRBJ1-3; D remains ambiguous. The germline CDR1 and CDR2 sequences are ENHRY and SYGVKD. This CDR3 region has 14 residues. Trimming stripped 5 bases from V and 4 bases from J, with 12 bases between. The CDR3 reads CAISPMVAGNTIYF. As DNA, the CDR3 is TGTGCCATCAGTCCCATGGTGGCAGGAAACACCATATATTTT.

This chain joins TRBV30 and TRBJ1-6, with 7 bases that match TRBD1. In germline, CDR1 is GTSNPN, CDR2 SVGIG (reference sequence). V was clipped by 5 bases and J by 7 bases; unmatched bases: 11. This CDR3 region has 15 residues. The CDR3 sequence is CAWLLRGTANSPLHF. CDR3 bases: TGTGCCTGGCTTCTGAGGGGGACAGCGAATTCACCCCTCCACTTT.

The gene calls are TRBV5-1 and TRBJ1-6; a possible D gene is TRBD1 (5 bases). Germline CDR1 SGHRS, CDR2 YFSETQ. CDR3 length: 15 amino acids. Trimming stripped 0 bases from V and 4 bases from J, with 8 bases between. Here the CDR3 DNA reads TGCGCCAGCAGCTTGGGGGACGGTTATAATTCACCCCTCCACTTT. The encoded protein is CASSLGDGYNSPLHF. Variable domain in full (rest from reference TRBV5-1 and TRBJ1-6): KAGVTQTPRYLIKTRGQQVTLSCSPISGHRSVSWYQQTPGQGLQFLFEYFSETQRNKGNFPGRFSGRQFSNSRSEMNVSTLELGDSALYLCASSLGDGYNSPLHFGNGTRLTVT.

This clone was seen a handful of times. The chain has TRBV11-2 and TRBJ1-5; weak D call: TRBD1 (5 bases). This CDR3 comprises 14 residues. V was pared by 1 base and J by 6 bases, with 10 bases between. Germline V gene data show CDR1 as SGHAT and CDR2 as FQNNGV. CDR3 DNA sequence: TGTGCCAGCAGCTTAGTCAGCCAGGGTCAGCCCCAGCATTTT. Translation gives CASSLVSQGQPQHF.

This chain links TRBV7-9 with TRBJ2-7; D is unclear. CDR1 is SEHNR and CDR2 is FQNEAQ in the germline V gene (reference sequence). The CDR3 contains 12 residues. The ends were cut back, 5 bases at V and 3 bases at J, with 8 bases in the middle. The CDR3 loop reads CASSLAFYEQYF. CDR3 DNA sequence: TGTGCCAGCAGCCTTGCCTTCTACGAGCAGTACTTC.

The rearrangement joins TRBV2 to TRBJ1-4, with a tentative D call TRBD1 (5 bases). This CDR3 region has 13 residues. In germline, CDR1 is SNHLY, CDR2 FYNNEI. V dropped 6 bases and J dropped 10 bases, with 15 bases sitting between them. CDR3 sequence: CASRARDSGKLFF. Here the CDR3 DNA reads TGTGCCAGCAGAGCCCGGGACTCCGGAAAACTGTTTTTT.

J is TRBJ1-6 and V is TRBV30; the match to TRBD1 covers 9 bases. This CDR3 spans 14 amino acids. Germline V gene lookup returns CDR1 GTSNPN and CDR2 SVGIG (reference sequence). V lost 2 bases and J lost 9; bases outside the gene matches: 5. CDR3 DNA: TGTGCCTGGAGTCTGACAGGGGGAAGTTCACCCCTCCACTTT. It is translated as CAWSLTGGSSPLHF. The full variable domain, its missing parts supplied by reference TRBV30 and TRBJ1-6, is SQTIHQWPATLVQPVGSPLSLECTVEGTSNPNLYWYRQAAGRGLQLLFYSVGIGQISSEVPQNLSASRPQDRQFILSSKKLLLSDSGFYLCAWSLTGGSSPLHFGNGTRLTVT.

The genes are TRBV27 and TRBJ1-2; D remains ambiguous. The germline CDR1 and CDR2 sequences are MNHEY and SMNVEV (reference sequence). The CDR3 runs 17 residues. Trimming left V 3 bases short and J 2 bases short, with 19 bases between. The CDR3 spells CASSFIITAGINYGYTF. The CDR3 bases are TGTGCCAGCAGTTTTATAATTACGGCAGGTATAAACTATGGCTACACCTTC.